One and the same sample provided the 11 T cell receptor beta chains below, sequenced in a study of beta chain features in type 1 diabetes. Notes on the study in general: Shorter TCRB CDR3s, moderately but significantly so, marked every one of the four CD4+ subsets in Type 1 diabetes patients.

The authors reverse transcribed all of the isolated RNA, so sequencing captured expressed TCRB transcripts. Produced via immunoSEQ multiplex PCR; TCRdb's table is partial and in-frame only. The table lists roughly 700,000 clones, around an eighth of them singletons, with 0.022% in the top ten. No antigen has been identified for these receptors. Source material: naive CD4+ T cells from blood. Source of these receptors: a man between 18 and 35 years old with type 1 diabetes.

This clone was observed a handful of times. This chain connects TRBV7-2 to TRBJ2-2; D remains unclear. V shed 8 bases and J shed 6 bases, with 7 bases lying between them. The germline V gene encodes CDR1 SGHTA and CDR2 FQGNSA. This CDR3 contains 11 residues. The CDR3 DNA reads TGTGCCAGCCCGCAGGCCGGGGAGCTGTTTTTT. Residues: CASPQAGELFF.

J is TRBJ2-3 and V is TRBV5-6, with 10 bases identical to TRBD1. Germline V lookup: CDR1 SGHDT, CDR2 YYEEEE. The CDR3 covers 15 residues. J gave up 4 bases and V 0 bases, and 2 bases lay outside the gene matches. CDR3 in amino acids: CASSLGQGAADTQYF. The CDR3 DNA reads as TGTGCCAGCAGCTTGGGACAGGGGGCCGCAGATACGCAGTATTTT.

On this clone: The same CDR3 can be traced to other DNA sequences in this sample. J is TRBJ1-2 and V is TRBV29-1, with D uncertain. Germline values: CDR1 SQVTM, CDR2 ANQGSEA. The CDR3 spans 13 residues. The V end lost 0 bases, the J end lost 0 bases, and 5 bases lay between the germline ends. The CDR3 coding sequence is TGCAGCGTTGAAGAAGGTCCTAACTATGGCTACACCTTC. Protein: CSVEEGPNYGYTF.

The CDR3 DNA is TGTGCCACCAGCAGAGATCGGGGAGGGGGAGAGCCCCAGCATTTT. This encodes CATSRDRGGGEPQHF. V and J are TRBV15 and TRBJ1-5; maybe TRBD1 (6 bases). V lost 0 bases and J 8 bases, leaving 14 bases between the germline ends. CDR3 length equals 15 residues. The V gene's germline CDR1 is LNHNV and CDR2 YYDKDF (reference sequence).

V and J are TRBV5-1 and TRBJ1-3; D might be TRBD1 (6 bases). The CDR3 length is 14 residues. CDR1 SGHRS and CDR2 YFSETQ come from the germline V gene. V was clipped by 2 bases and J by 2 bases, with 8 bases between them. CDR3 region: CASSFTGTGNTIYF. For the CDR3, the DNA is TGCGCCAGCAGCTTCACAGGGACTGGAAACACCATATATTTT.

This clone was seen only a few times. The chain uses TRBV7-6 and TRBJ2-5; 7 positions match TRBD2. This CDR3 is built from 15 residues. Per the germline V gene, CDR1 is SGHVS and CDR2 is FNYEAQ. Germline trimming cut 5 bases from V and 2 bases from J; bases unmatched to any gene: 8. CDR3 sequence reads: CASSREGAGQETQYF. The CDR3 DNA reads TGTGCCAGCAGCAGGGAGGGAGCTGGTCAAGAGACCCAGTACTTC. Using reference TRBV7-6 and TRBJ2-5 for the parts outside the CDR3, the full variable domain is GAGVSQSPRYKVTKRGQDVALRCDPISGHVSLYWYRQALGQGPEFLTYFNYEAQQDKSGLPNDRFSAERPEGSISTLTIQRTEQRDSAMYRCASSREGAGQETQYFGPGTRLLVL.

The sample holds a few counts of this clone. For the CDR3, the DNA is TGTGCCTGGACGGGGGAGAGCTCCTATAATTCACCCCTCCACTTT. It is translated as CAWTGESSYNSPLHF. The chain is built from TRBV30 and TRBJ1-6; D is possibly TRBD1 (5 bases). The CDR3 is 15 residues long. Trimming pared 4 bases from V and 0 bases from J, leaving 10 bases between. Germline V gives CDR1 GTSNPN, CDR2 SVGIG (reference sequence).

The chain couples TRBV6-5 to TRBJ1-1; 7 bases fit TRBD1. In germline, CDR1 is MNHEY, CDR2 SVGAGI. This CDR3 is built from 14 residues. After removal of 0 bases from V and 7 bases from J, the junction contained 5 bases not matched to a gene. The CDR3 loop is CASSYSIWTGEAFF. The CDR3 region has the DNA TGTGCCAGCAGTTACTCTATTTGGACAGGTGAAGCTTTCTTT.

This clone was seen a few times. The J gene is TRBJ1-1, the V gene TRBV30; 7 bases align to TRBD1. CDR3 size: 13 residues. Trimming at V came to 5 bases and at J to 6 bases, leaving 9 bases not matched to a gene. Germline V gene data show CDR1 as GTSNPN and CDR2 as SVGIG (reference sequence). The CDR3 here is CAWSTGLIAEAFF. For the CDR3, the DNA is TGTGCCTGGTCGACAGGGTTAATAGCTGAAGCTTTCTTT.

The chain uses TRBV9 and TRBJ1-2; D remains ambiguous. The CDR3 totals 15 residues. V was cut by 4 bases and J by 3 bases, with 16 bases left in between. CDR1 SGDLS and CDR2 YYNGEE come from the germline V gene. The CDR3 DNA reads as TGTGCCAGCAGCACCCTCTGGCAATCAGACTATGGCTACACCTTC. This codes for CASSTLWQSDYGYTF.

There are a few counts of this clone. V and J are TRBV15 and TRBJ1-5, with D possibly matching TRBD1 (5 bases). The CDR3 is made up of 19 amino acids. Germline CDR1 LNHNV, CDR2 YYDKDF (reference sequence). V was clipped by 2 bases and J by 2 bases, with 22 bases between them. CDR3 in amino acids: CATSRKPYTRGNGNQPQHF. The CDR3 nucleotides read TGTGCCACCAGCAGAAAACCCTACACCCGGGGGAATGGCAATCAGCCCCAGCATTTT.